The 2 T cell receptor beta chains below come from one sample, sequenced in a study of pediatric ulcerative colitis. Some clones are missing from TCRdb's copy, which holds only in-frame ones; the method was immunoSEQ multiplex PCR. The sample consists of 36,000 or so clones, about 80% of them appearing once. One to two pinch biopsies were taken from the rectum during colonoscopy. Sequenced input: gut tissue. Receptors were obtained from a boy aged 10-17 years with moderate ulcerative colitis.

This clone was seen once. This chain uses TRBV9 with TRBJ2-3; D perhaps matches TRBD1 (5 bases). Germline V CDR1 and CDR2: SGDLS, YYNGEE. V lost 5 bases, J lost 0 bases, and 13 bases lay in between. There are 15 residues in the CDR3. This CDR3 reads CASREKGDSTDTQYF. CDR3 sequence (DNA): TGTGCCAGCAGGGAAAAAGGGGATAGCACAGATACGCAGTATTTT.

The chain is built from TRBV7-2 and TRBJ2-2; D is possibly TRBD1 or TRBD2 (6 bases each). Germline CDR1 reads SGHTA; CDR2 reads FQGNSA. The CDR3 loop spans 16 amino acids. V was cut by 5 bases and J by 0 bases, with 13 bases left in between. CDR3 region: CASSQWGAPNTGELFF. CDR3 in DNA: TGTGCCAGCAGCCAGTGGGGGGCCCCGAACACCGGGGAGCTGTTTTTT.